Shown below are 29 T cell receptor beta chains from a single sample sequenced in a study of shared clonotypes between healthy human individuals (dated by TCRdb to 2019 to 2021). The library was built by means of the immunoSEQ multiplex PCR assay. Imported from immuneACCESS, the table was reduced by TCRdb to in-frame sequences with V and J called. These copies leave out some clones; in studies compared against another copy, an unresolved V gene accounts for under half, and the cause of the remainder is not known. The sample profile shows 900,000 to 1,200,000 clones; 75% to 80% of them were found once. The ten largest make up roughly 0.61% of the sample. The sequenced sample consisted of memory CD4+ T cells from PBMCs. This sample's cell subset or site label indicates: CD45RA-negative fraction. The receptors shown here come from a young man in good health. Some clones in this sample may be carry-over from other donors' samples.

The chain links TRBV7-4 to TRBJ1-5; D call uncertain. Germline loops: CDR1 SGHVT, CDR2 SQSDAQ. The CDR3 length is 12 residues. V dropped 3 bases and J dropped 8 bases, with 8 bases sitting between them. DNA for the CDR3: TGTGCCAGCAGCTTGGATCAAAAGCCCCAGCATTTT. Amino acid sequence: CASSLDQKPQHF.

J is TRBJ2-3 and V is TRBV7-4; weak D call: TRBD1 (5 bases). V was clipped by 7 bases and J by 5 bases, with 25 bases between them. Germline V gives CDR1 SGHVT, CDR2 SQSDAQ. The CDR3 length is 17 residues. The CDR3 sequence: CASTVPRRTKTEDTQYF. The CDR3 DNA reads as TGTGCCAGCACCGTTCCAAGGCGGACAAAAACTGAAGATACGCAGTATTTT. Supplemented by reference TRBV7-4 and TRBJ2-3, the full variable domain reads GAGVSQSPRYKVAKRGRDVALRCDSISGHVTLYWYRQTLGQGSEVLTYSQSDAQRDKSGRPSGRFSAERPERSVSTLKIQRTEQGDSAVYLCASTVPRRTKTEDTQYFGPGTRLTVL.

The chain recombines TRBV5-6 with TRBJ2-7; D unclear. This CDR3 spans 13 amino acids. V was shortened by 0 bases and J by 2 bases, with 6 bases between the two germline ends. Germline lookup yields CDR1 SGHDT and CDR2 YYEEEE. The CDR3 nucleotides read TGTGCCAGCAGCTTGGTGTCGACCTACGAGCAGTACTTC. The encoded protein is CASSLVSTYEQYF.

As concerns this clone: This sample includes further DNA sequences coding for the same CDR3. The V gene is TRBV6-4, the J gene TRBJ2-3; 9 positions agree with TRBD2. The junction had 4 bases not matched to a gene; V was cut back by 6 bases and J by 0 bases. The germline V gene encodes CDR1 MRHNA and CDR2 SNTAGT. CDR3 length equals 15 residues. For the CDR3, the DNA is TGTGCCAGCAGCGATAGCGGGGGAAGCACAGATACGCAGTATTTT. This encodes CASSDSGGSTDTQYF.

V gene TRBV5-6 combines with J gene TRBJ2-5; the match to TRBD1 covers 12 bases. The CDR3 spans 14 residues. Germline lookup yields CDR1 SGHDT and CDR2 YYEEEE. Losses at the gene ends were 4 bases for V and 9 bases for J; bases not matched to a gene: 7. The CDR3 DNA sequence: TGTGCCAGCAGCGCCGGGACAGGGGGCCGGGCCCAGTACTTC. This translates into CASSAGTGGRAQYF.

The V and J genes are TRBV28 and TRBJ1-4; possibly TRBD1 for D (5 bases). Trimming pared 3 bases from V and 10 bases from J, leaving 18 bases between. CDR1 and CDR2 from the germline V gene are MDHEN and SYDVKM. The CDR3 contains 15 residues. The chain's CDR3 is CASSLSGTRGGKLFF. CDR3 coding DNA: TGTGCCAGCAGTTTGTCGGGGACCCGGGGGGGAAAACTGTTTTTT.

This clone was seen ten or more times. CDR3 in amino acids: CASSRSSGTGVLETQYF. In nucleotides, the CDR3 is TGTGCCAGCAGCCGATCCTCCGGGACAGGGGTTCTAGAGACCCAGTACTTC. The chain employs TRBV11-2 and TRBJ2-5; TRBD1 matches at 10 bases. Germline CDR1 and CDR2: SGHAT and FQNNGV. Trimming at V came to 5 bases and at J to 4 bases, leaving 13 bases not matched to a gene. The CDR3 is 17 residues long.

About this clone: With a much larger clone just one base away, this may be a read error. The same CDR3 arises from other DNA sequences in this sample as well. The CDR3 is CASSLDSHYEQYF. The CDR3 DNA follows: TGTGCCAGCAGCTTAGATTCTCACTACGAGCAGTACTTC. The chain has TRBV7-2 and TRBJ2-7; D remains unclear. Germline V gene lookup returns CDR1 SGHTA and CDR2 FQGNSA. V lost 1 base and J lost 3, with 7 bases in between. CDR3 length: 13 residues.

Points on this clone: This sample also contains other DNA sequences that code for the same CDR3. The chain has TRBV18 and TRBJ2-3; no reliable D call. This CDR3 has 15 residues. With 0 bases removed from V and 0 bases from J, the gap between germline ends came to 7 bases. The germline CDR1 and CDR2 sequences are KGHSH and LQKENI. CDR3 nucleotide sequence: TGTGCCAGCTCACCACCGAGTCGAAGCACAGATACGCAGTATTTT. It codes for CASSPPSRSTDTQYF.

V gene TRBV7-2 combines with J gene TRBJ2-7, with D maybe TRBD2 (5 bases). The CDR3 covers 13 residues. Germline CDR1 SGHTA, CDR2 FQGNSA. V shed 5 bases and J shed 4 bases, with 12 bases lying between them. This CDR3 reads CASSAGMGYEQYF. CDR3 coding DNA: TGTGCCAGCAGCGCCGGGATGGGATACGAGCAGTACTTC.

The rearrangement links TRBV5-6 to TRBJ1-2, with a tentative D call TRBD1 (6 bases). Germline assignment: CDR1 SGHDT and CDR2 YYEEEE. V was pared by 4 bases and J by 4 bases, with 14 bases between. This CDR3 region has 14 residues. CDR3 sequence reads: CASSRIQGVYGYTF. The DNA for the CDR3 is TGTGCCAGCAGCCGCATACAGGGAGTCTATGGCTACACCTTC.

The genes are TRBV9 and TRBJ1-2; the D is unclear. The germline V and J ends were trimmed by 1 base and 3 bases, with 10 bases remaining between them. CDR3 length equals 14 residues. CDR1 is SGDLS, CDR2 YYNGEE, per germline. CDR3 DNA: TGTGCCAGCAGCGTATATCCGGGAGACTATGGCTACACCTTC. Translated: CASSVYPGDYGYTF.

The V gene is TRBV5-1, the J gene TRBJ2-2; no reliable D call. CDR1 is SGHRS, CDR2 YFSETQ, per germline. The CDR3 length is 14 residues. V lost 4 bases and J 7 bases, leaving 14 bases between the germline ends. The CDR3, as DNA: TGCGCCAGCAGCCGCCAAACGGTCCTCGGGGAGCTGTTTTTT. Its protein product is CASSRQTVLGELFF.

This clone was counted many times. Different DNA sequences within this sample yield the same CDR3. The rearrangement joins TRBV18 to TRBJ2-1; 14 nucleotides line up with TRBD2. Per the germline V gene, CDR1 is KGHSH and CDR2 is LQKENI. The CDR3 contains 15 residues. With 3 bases clipped from V and 5 bases from J, the junction kept 0 bases outside the gene matches. The CDR3 protein is CASSPGLAGDNEQFF. The CDR3 DNA sequence: TGTGCCAGCTCACCGGGACTAGCGGGAGACAATGAGCAGTTCTTC.

This chain uses TRBV4-2 with TRBJ2-5, with D perhaps matching TRBD1 (5 bases). The last part of the DNA fits TRBJ2-7 better; the J call may be wrong. Germline-derived CDR1 and CDR2 are LGHNA and YNFKEQ. The CDR3 has 14 amino acids. CDR3 in amino acids: CASSQGSGNYEQYF. The CDR3 DNA reads as TGTGCCAGCAGCCAAGGGTCAGGGAACTACGAGCAGTACTTC.

The chain combines TRBV19 with TRBJ1-2, with D perhaps TRBD1 (5 bases). Trimming took off 6 bases at V and 2 bases at J, with 13 bases between the two ends. CDR3 size: 14 residues. CDR1 LNHDA and CDR2 SQIVND come from the germline V gene (reference sequence). CDR3 residues: CASSRQLGNYGYTF. CDR3 DNA sequence: TGTGCCAGTAGCAGACAGTTAGGGAACTATGGCTACACCTTC.

Notes on this clone: Since a much larger clone is just one base distant, this may be a read error. Distinct nucleotide sequences in the sample also encode this CDR3. CDR3 coding DNA: TGTGCCAGCAGCTTGCGGGGGGGCTACGAGCAGTACTTC. Its protein product is CASSLRGGYEQYF. This chain connects TRBV5-6 to TRBJ2-7; 8 nucleotides match TRBD2. Looked up from germline, CDR1 is SGHDT and CDR2 is YYEEEE. With V trimmed by 1 base and J by 3 bases, 0 bases remained unmatched. The CDR3 is 13 amino acids.

The chain is built from TRBV19 and TRBJ1-3; TRBD1 might be the D (5 bases). Germline loops: CDR1 LNHDA, CDR2 SQIVND (reference sequence). The CDR3 is 14 residues long. The V gene lost 8 bases and the J gene lost 0 bases, with 11 bases spanning the gap. CDR3 in DNA: TGTGCCAGTCACCGGGGGGGCTCTGGAAACACCATATATTTT. Its protein product is CASHRGGSGNTIYF.

The chain employs TRBV18 and TRBJ2-6, with a possible D match to TRBD1 (6 bases). This CDR3 region has 17 residues. Germline CDR1 KGHSH, CDR2 LQKENI. V lost 2 bases and J lost 4, with 15 bases in between. DNA for the CDR3: TGTGCCAGCTCACCAAGGGGGTCACTGGCGGGGGCCAACGTCCTGACTTTC. Translation gives CASSPRGSLAGANVLTF.

DNA of the CDR3: TGTGCCATCAGTCAGGGGTATACAAACACCATATATTTT. Protein: CAISQGYTNTIYF. The V and J genes are TRBV10-3 and TRBJ1-3, with D maybe TRBD1 (6 bases). Trimming pared 5 bases from V and 6 bases from J, leaving 11 bases between. The CDR3 extends over 13 amino acids. Germline-derived CDR1 and CDR2 are ENHRY and SYGVKD.

V usage is TRBV6-5 and J usage is TRBJ2-7; the D gene could be TRBD1 or TRBD2 (5 bases each). The CDR3 is 14 amino acids. V shed 2 bases and J shed 5 bases, with 13 bases lying between them. Germline V gives CDR1 MNHEY, CDR2 SVGAGI. The CDR3 region has the DNA TGTGCCAGCAGTTACGGGGGAGAAATCAACGAGCAGTACTTC. Amino acids: CASSYGGEINEQYF.

This clone was observed a single time. Distinct nucleotide sequences in the sample also encode this CDR3. This chain links TRBV6-1 with TRBJ1-1, with D perhaps matching TRBD1 (5 bases). V lost 6 bases, J lost 3 bases, and 8 bases lay in between. From germline, CDR1 is MNHNS and CDR2 SASEGT. The CDR3 is made up of 12 amino acids. The CDR3: CASSVTDTEAFF. The CDR3 DNA sequence: TGTGCCAGCAGCGTGACAGACACTGAAGCTTTCTTT.

The V and J genes are TRBV7-2 and TRBJ2-1, with 9 bases matching TRBD2. Germline-derived CDR1 and CDR2 are SGHTA and FQGNSA. J lost 3 bases, V lost 1 base, and 7 bases had no gene match. The CDR3 is 17 residues long. The DNA for the CDR3 is TGTGCCAGCAGCTTAGGTGTGGGGACTAGCTACTACAATGAGCAGTTCTTC. It yields the protein CASSLGVGTSYYNEQFF.

A few counts support this clone. Its ends do not fully match the called genes, so a read error is possible. The rearrangement uses TRBV19 and TRBJ1-1, with 8 bases lining up with TRBD1. Germline CDR1 LNHDA, CDR2 SQIVND (reference sequence). The CDR3 totals 16 residues. The CDR3 reads CASSIVNTGGNSEAFF. CDR3 DNA sequence: TGTGCCAGTAGTATAGTCAACACAGGGGGGAACTCTGAAGCTTTCTTT.

This clone has a single count. The chain employs TRBV7-2 and TRBJ2-3, with D hard to call. The V end lost 5 bases, the J end lost 2 bases, and 11 bases lay between the germline ends. The CDR3 sequence is 14 residues long. Germline CDR1 SGHTA, CDR2 FQGNSA. This chain's CDR3 is CASSRARITDTQYF. The CDR3 DNA reads as TGTGCCAGCAGCCGGGCACGGATCACAGATACGCAGTATTTT.

The V gene is TRBV7-9, the J gene TRBJ2-1, with a tentative D call TRBD2 (7 bases). The ends were cut back, 1 base at V and 9 bases at J, with 19 bases in the middle. Looked up from germline, CDR1 is SEHNR and CDR2 is FQNEAQ (reference sequence). The CDR3 has 16 amino acids. CDR3 sequence (DNA): TGTGCCAGCAGCTTAGTAGGGTCTAGCGGAGGGGGTGAGCAGTTCTTC. Encoded protein: CASSLVGSSGGGEQFF.

The rearrangement joins TRBV15 to TRBJ2-7; 7 bases agree with TRBD1. The V gene's germline CDR1 is LNHNV and CDR2 YYDKDF (reference sequence). V shed 0 bases, J shed 0 bases, and the junction held 8 bases outside the gene matches. The CDR3 extends over 17 amino acids. The CDR3 DNA is TGTGCCACCAGCAGAGATTTTAGGACAGGACACTCCTACGAGCAGTACTTC. Translated: CATSRDFRTGHSYEQYF.

V gene TRBV19 combines with J gene TRBJ2-7; TRBD2 agrees at 9 bases. Germline loops: CDR1 LNHDA, CDR2 SQIVND (reference sequence). This CDR3 region has 15 residues. Losses at the gene ends were 1 base for V and 2 bases for J; bases not matched to a gene: 3. DNA for the CDR3: TGTGCCAGTAGTATAGTTCTAGCGGGGACCTACGAGCAGTACTTC. Translating gives CASSIVLAGTYEQYF.

This CDR3 reads CASSPQLYNEQFF. Written as DNA, the CDR3 is TGCGCCAGCAGCCCTCAACTCTACAATGAGCAGTTCTTC. The chain has TRBV4-1 and TRBJ2-1, with no clear D. The CDR3 sequence is 13 residues long. Germline V gene sequence: CDR1 MGHRA, CDR2 YSYEKL. The germline V and J ends were trimmed by 4 bases and 3 bases, with 7 bases remaining between them.